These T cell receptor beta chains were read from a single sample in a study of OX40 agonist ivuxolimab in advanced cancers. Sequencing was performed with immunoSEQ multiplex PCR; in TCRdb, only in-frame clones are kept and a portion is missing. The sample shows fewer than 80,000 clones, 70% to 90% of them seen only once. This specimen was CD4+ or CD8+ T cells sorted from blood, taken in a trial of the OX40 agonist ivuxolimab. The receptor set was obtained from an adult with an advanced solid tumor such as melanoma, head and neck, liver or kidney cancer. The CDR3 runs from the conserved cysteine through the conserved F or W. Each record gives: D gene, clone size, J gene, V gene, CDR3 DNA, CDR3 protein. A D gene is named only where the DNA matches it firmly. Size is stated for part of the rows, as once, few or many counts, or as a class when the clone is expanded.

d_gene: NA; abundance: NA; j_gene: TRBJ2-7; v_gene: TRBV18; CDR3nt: TGTGCCAGCTCACCAGTTATCCAAGGAAGCTCCTACGAGCAGTACTTC; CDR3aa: CASSPVIQGSSYEQYF
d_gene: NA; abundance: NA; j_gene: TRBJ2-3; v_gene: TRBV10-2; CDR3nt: TGCGCCAGCAGTCCCACAGATACGCAGTATTTT; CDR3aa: CASSPTDTQYF
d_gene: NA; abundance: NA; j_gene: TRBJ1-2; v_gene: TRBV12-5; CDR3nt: TGTGCTAGTGGTTCGCGCTTTAGTGGCTACACCTTC; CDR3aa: CASGSRFSGYTF
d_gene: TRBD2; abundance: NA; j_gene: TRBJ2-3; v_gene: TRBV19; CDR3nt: TGTGCCAGTAGTCGCCCGGGACTAGGTTTTGATACGCAGTATTTT; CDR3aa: CASSRPGLGFDTQYF
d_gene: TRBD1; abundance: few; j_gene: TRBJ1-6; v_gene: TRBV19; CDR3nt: TGTGCCAGCCGGGGGACAGGCCGGGGGGTTTATTCACCCCTCCACTTT; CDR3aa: CASRGTGRGVYSPLHF
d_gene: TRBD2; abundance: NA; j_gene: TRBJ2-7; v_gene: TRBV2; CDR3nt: TGTGCCAGCAGTGACCTAGCGGGACTATACGAGCAGTACTTC; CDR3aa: CASSDLAGLYEQYF
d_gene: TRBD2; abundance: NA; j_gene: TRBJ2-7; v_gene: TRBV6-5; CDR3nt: TGTGCCACCGGGACTAGCGGGATACAGTACTTC; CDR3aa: CATGTSGIQYF
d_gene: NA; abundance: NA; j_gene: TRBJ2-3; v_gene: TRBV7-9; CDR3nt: TGTGCCAGCAGCCACCGGGACGGAAGCACAGATACGCAGTATTTT; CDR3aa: CASSHRDGSTDTQYF
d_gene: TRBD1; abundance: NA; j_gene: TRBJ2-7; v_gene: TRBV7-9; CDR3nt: TGTGCCAGCAGCTTAGGGGGACAGGGGGGCGAGCAGTACTTC; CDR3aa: CASSLGGQGGEQYF
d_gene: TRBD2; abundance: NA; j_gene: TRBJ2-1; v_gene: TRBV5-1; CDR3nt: TGCGCCAGCAGCTCTGCTGGGACTAGCGGGAGTGTCAATGAGCAGTTCTTC; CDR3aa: CASSSAGTSGSVNEQFF
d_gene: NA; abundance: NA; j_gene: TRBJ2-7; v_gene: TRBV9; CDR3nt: TGTGCCAGCAGCGTAGCGGCAGGCATTTCCTACGAGCAGTACTTC; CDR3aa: CASSVAAGISYEQYF
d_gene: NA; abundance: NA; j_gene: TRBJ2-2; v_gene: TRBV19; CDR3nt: TGTGCCAGTAGTCCCAGGGCCCCGAACACCGGGGAGCTGTTTTTT; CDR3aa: CASSPRAPNTGELFF
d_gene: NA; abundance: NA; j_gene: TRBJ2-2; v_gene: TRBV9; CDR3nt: TGTGCCAGCAGCGTATTTGGGGGCGGGACCGGGGAGCTGTTTTTT; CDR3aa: CASSVFGGGTGELFF
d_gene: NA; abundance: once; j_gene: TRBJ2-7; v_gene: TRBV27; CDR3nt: TGTGCCAGCAGTTTAGCAGGCCACTCCTACGAGCAGTACTTC; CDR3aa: CASSLAGHSYEQYF
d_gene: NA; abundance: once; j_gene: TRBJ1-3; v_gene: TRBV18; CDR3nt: TGTGCCAGCTCACCGCAGGACAGCTTCTCTGGAAACACCATATATTTT; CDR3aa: CASSPQDSFSGNTIYF
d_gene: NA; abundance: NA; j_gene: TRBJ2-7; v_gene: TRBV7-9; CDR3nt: TGTGCCAGCAGCTTAGCCAGGCCCACAGGCTCCTACGAGCAGTACTTC; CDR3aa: CASSLARPTGSYEQYF
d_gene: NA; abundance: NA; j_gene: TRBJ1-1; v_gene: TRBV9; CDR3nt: TGTGCCAGCAGCGTAGCTGGGGGCGAAGCTTTCTTT; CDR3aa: CASSVAGGEAFF
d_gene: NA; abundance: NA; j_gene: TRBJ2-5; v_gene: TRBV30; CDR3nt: TGTGCCTCGATGGCCGGGCTGGTGGAGACCCAGTACTTC; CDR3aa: CASMAGLVETQYF
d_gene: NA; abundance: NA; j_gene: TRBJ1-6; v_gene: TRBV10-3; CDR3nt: TGTGCCAGCAGTCTCCCCGGGTCACGGAATTCACCCCTCCACTTT; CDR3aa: CASSLPGSRNSPLHF
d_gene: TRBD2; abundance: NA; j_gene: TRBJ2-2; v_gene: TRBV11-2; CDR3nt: TGTGCCAGCAGCTTAGCACTAGCGGGGGGGCCGAATACCGGGGAGCTGTTTTTT; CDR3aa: CASSLALAGGPNTGELFF
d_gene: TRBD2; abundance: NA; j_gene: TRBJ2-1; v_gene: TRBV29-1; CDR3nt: TGCAGCGTTGGGCCTAGCGGGGGCTACAATGAGCAGTTCTTC; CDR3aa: CSVGPSGGYNEQFF
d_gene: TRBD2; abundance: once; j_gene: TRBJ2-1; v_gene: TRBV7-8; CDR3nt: TGTGCCAGCAGCTTAGGTCTAGCGGGAGTGGTAGGGCAGTTCTTC; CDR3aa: CASSLGLAGVVGQFF
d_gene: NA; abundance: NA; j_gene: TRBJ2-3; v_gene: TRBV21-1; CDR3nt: TGTGCCAGCAGCAAAGTCCCGGGACTAGCGGGGGATGCAGATACGCAGTATTTT; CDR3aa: CASSKVPGLAGDADTQYF
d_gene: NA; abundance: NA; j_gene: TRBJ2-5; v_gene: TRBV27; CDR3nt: TGTGCCAGCAGTCGGGCGGGTCAAGAGACCCAGTACTTC; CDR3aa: CASSRAGQETQYF
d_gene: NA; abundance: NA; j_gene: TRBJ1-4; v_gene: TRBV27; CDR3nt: TGTGCCAGCAGTTTAACATCTCGTCTGACTAATGAAAAACTGTTTTTT; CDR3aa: CASSLTSRLTNEKLFF
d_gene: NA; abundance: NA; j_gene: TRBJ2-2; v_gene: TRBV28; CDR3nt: TGTGCCAGCAGCCAACCGGGACGGAGGAACACCGGGGAGCTGTTTTTT; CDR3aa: CASSQPGRRNTGELFF
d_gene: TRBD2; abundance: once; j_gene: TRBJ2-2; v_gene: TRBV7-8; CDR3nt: TGTGCCAGCAGCCATTCGGTCCTAGCGGGGGCGAACACCGGGGAGCTGTTTTTT; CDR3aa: CASSHSVLAGANTGELFF
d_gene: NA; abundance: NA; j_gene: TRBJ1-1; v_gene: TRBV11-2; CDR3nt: TGTGCCAGCAGCTTAGAGGAGGGAACTGAAGCTTTCTTT; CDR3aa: CASSLEEGTEAFF
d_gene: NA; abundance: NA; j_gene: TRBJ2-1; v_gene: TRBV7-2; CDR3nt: TGTGCCAGCAGCTCGGCATCAGGGTTGGTAAATGAGCAGTTCTTC; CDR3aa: CASSSASGLVNEQFF
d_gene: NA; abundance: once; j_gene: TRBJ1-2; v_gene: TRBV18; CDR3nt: TGTGCCAGCTCACCCCAGGGAACCGCTAACTATGGCTACACCTTC; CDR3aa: CASSPQGTANYGYTF
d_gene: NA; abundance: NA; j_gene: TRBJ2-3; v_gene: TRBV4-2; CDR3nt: TGTGCCAGCAGCCAAGGTCTGGATCCAACAGATACGCAGTATTTT; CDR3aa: CASSQGLDPTDTQYF
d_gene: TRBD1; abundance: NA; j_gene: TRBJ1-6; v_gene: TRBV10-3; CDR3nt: TGTGCCATCAGTGAGTCACGGGGACAGGGCGCTAATTCACCCCTCCACTTT; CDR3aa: CAISESRGQGANSPLHF
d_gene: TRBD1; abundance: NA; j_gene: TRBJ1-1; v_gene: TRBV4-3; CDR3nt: TGCGCCAGCAGCCACGGACAGGTAAACACTGAAGCTTTCTTT; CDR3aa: CASSHGQVNTEAFF
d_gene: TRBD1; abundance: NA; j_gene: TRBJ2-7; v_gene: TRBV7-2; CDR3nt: TGTGCCAGCAGAACCGGGACAGGGGGCTACGAGCAGTACTTC; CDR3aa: CASRTGTGGYEQYF
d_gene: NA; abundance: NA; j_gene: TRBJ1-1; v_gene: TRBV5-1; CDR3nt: TGCGCCAGCAGTTCGTCCAGCAAGAACACTGAAGCTTTCTTT; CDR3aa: CASSSSSKNTEAFF
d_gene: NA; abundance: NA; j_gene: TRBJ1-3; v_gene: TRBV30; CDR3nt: TGTGCCTGGAGAAAACCGGAACAGGCCTTCTCTGGAAACACCATATATTTT; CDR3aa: CAWRKPEQAFSGNTIYF
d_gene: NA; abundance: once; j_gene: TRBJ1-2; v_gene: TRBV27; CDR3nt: TGTGCCAGCAGTCCACGGGGAGCAGGGGAGGCTGGCTACACCTTC; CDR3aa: CASSPRGAGEAGYTF
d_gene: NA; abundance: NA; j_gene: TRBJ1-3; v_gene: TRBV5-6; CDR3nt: TGTGCCAGCAGCCCCGCTGGTGCTGGAAACACCATATATTTT; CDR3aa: CASSPAGAGNTIYF
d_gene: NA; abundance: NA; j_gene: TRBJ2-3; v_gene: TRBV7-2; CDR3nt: TGTGCCAGCAGCTTAGGGGACTCAAGCCGACATACGCAGTATTTT; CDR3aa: CASSLGDSSRHTQYF
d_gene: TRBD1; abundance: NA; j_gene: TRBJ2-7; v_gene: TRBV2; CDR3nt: TGTGCCAGCAGTGATTCCAGGGGGCGCAGCCACGAGCAGTACTTC; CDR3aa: CASSDSRGRSHEQYF
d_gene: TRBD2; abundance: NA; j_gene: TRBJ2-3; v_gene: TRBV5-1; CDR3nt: TGCGCCAGCAGCTTGGCCAAAGCTAGCGGATTCACAGATACGCAGTATTTT; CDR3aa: CASSLAKASGFTDTQYF
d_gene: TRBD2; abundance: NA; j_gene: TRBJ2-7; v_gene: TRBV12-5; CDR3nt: TGTGCTAGTGGTTTGCACGGGGGGGCGTACGAGCAGTACTTC; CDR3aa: CASGLHGGAYEQYF
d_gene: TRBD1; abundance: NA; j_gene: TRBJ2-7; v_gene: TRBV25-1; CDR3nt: TGTGCCAGCAGTGAGACAGGGGGCGGGCAGTACTTC; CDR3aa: CASSETGGGQYF
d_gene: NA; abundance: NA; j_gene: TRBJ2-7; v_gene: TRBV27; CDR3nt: TGTGCCAGCAGTTGGAAAGACTCCTACGAGCAGTACTTC; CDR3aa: CASSWKDSYEQYF
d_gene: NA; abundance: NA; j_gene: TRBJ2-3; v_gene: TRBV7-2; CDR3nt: TGTGCCAGCAGTTTGGGAGCGACCCGGGGCCGTCGGGATACGCAGTATTTT; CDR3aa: CASSLGATRGRRDTQYF
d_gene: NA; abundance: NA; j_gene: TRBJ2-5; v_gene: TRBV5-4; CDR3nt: TGTGCCAGCAGCTTGGGCGCCCAAGAGACCCAGTACTTC; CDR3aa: CASSLGAQETQYF
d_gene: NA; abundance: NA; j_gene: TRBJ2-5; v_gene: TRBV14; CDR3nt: TGTGCCAGCAGCCAAGATATTAATCGCGCCGCACAAGAGACCCAGTACTTC; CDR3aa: CASSQDINRAAQETQYF
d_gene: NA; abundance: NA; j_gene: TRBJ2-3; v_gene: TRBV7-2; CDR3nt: TGTGCCAGCAGCTCGGATATAGATACGCAGTATTTT; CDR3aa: CASSSDIDTQYF
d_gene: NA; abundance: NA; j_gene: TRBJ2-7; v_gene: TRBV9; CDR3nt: TGTGCCAGCAGCGTAGGGGGGACACCCACCTCCTACGAGCAGTACTTC; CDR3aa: CASSVGGTPTSYEQYF
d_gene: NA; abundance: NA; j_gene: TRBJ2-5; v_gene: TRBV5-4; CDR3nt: TGTGCCAGCAGCTCTCACGGTGAGACCCAGTACTTC; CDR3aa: CASSSHGETQYF
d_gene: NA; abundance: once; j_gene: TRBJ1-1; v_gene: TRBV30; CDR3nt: TGTGCCTGGAGTGGAGGGGCGGGAACTGAAGCTTTCTTT; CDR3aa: CAWSGGAGTEAFF
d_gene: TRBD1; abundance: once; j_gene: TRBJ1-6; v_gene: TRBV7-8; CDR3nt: TGTGCCAGCAGCCCGGACAGGGATAACTATAATTCACCCCTCCACTTT; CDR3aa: CASSPDRDNYNSPLHF
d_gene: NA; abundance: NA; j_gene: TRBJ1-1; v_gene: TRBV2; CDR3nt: TGTGCCAGCAGTGTTTTTAGGGGTAACACTGAAGCTTTCTTT; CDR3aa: CASSVFRGNTEAFF
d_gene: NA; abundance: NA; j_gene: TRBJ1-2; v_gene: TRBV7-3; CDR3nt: TGTGCCAGCAGCTTATCGACAGCTAACTATGGCTACACCTTC; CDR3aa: CASSLSTANYGYTF
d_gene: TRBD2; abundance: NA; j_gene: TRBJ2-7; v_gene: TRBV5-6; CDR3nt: TGTGCCAGCAGCTCCCGGCGGACTAGCGACCGAGGGAAGCAGTACTTC; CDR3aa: CASSSRRTSDRGKQYF
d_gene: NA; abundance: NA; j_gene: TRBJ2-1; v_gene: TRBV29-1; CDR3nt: TGCAGCGTCCTCGGGTGGAGCTCCTACAATGAGCAGTTCTTC; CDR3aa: CSVLGWSSYNEQFF